This T cell receptor (beta chain) stems from a study of PD-1 blockade in classical Hodgkin lymphoma. Broader study findings: Those patients who began receiving nivolumab less than 1 year after ASCT had lower diversity, and they were excluded. Those achieving complete response showed baseline diversity like newly diagnosed patients.

This clone was counted between two and nine times. Its specificity is not known. V was cut by 5 bases and J by 1 base, with 13 bases left in between. Per the germline V gene, CDR1 is MDHEN and CDR2 is SYDVKM. This CDR3 comprises 15 residues. Each patient experienced a relapse that followed autologous stem cell transplantation, and brentuximab vedotin exposure varied. Complete response, partial response or progressive disease made up the best responses. Repertoires were generated with immunoSEQ multiplex PCR, while TCRdb's copy carries only in-frame clones and drops some. This table has more than 10,000 clones, about 80% appearing once.

The source was peripheral blood mononuclear cells (PBMCs), collected before the second cycle of nivolumab. This receptor was obtained from a human donor with classical Hodgkin lymphoma. The rearrangement links TRBV28 to TRBJ2-3; the D gene could be TRBD1 or TRBD2 (5 bases each). The CDR3 DNA is TGTGCCAGCAGTCCAGAGGGACCCGGCACAGATACGCAGTATTTT. It translates to CASSPEGPGTDTQYF.